The rows below give T cell receptor beta chains drawn from one sample of a study of response to subunit inactivated influenza vaccine. TCRdb fed the RT-PCR reads into MiXCR, producing one record per CDR3 protein. The sample lists a few hundred thousand distinct CDR3 sequences; 21% were seen once. The input for sequencing was PBMCs from blood, taken less than 22 months after vaccination. All receptors come from a man between 50 and 69 years old who received an inactivated influenza vaccine. CDR3s include the opening cysteine and the closing phenylalanine or tryptophan. Each record gives: clone size, J gene, D gene, V gene, CDR3 DNA, CDR3 protein. A D gene is named only where the DNA matches it firmly. Clone size is shown for a subset of rows, as once, few, many or a class of expanded clone.

abundance: .; j_gene: TRBJ1-2; d_gene: .; v_gene: TRBV29-1; CDR3nt: TGCAGCGTTGGGGCAGGGCATGGCTACACCTTC; CDR3aa: CSVGAGHGYTF
abundance: .; j_gene: TRBJ1-2; d_gene: TRBD1; v_gene: TRBV7-2; CDR3nt: TGTGCCAGCAGAAAGACAGGGGGCGTCTATGGCTACACCTTC; CDR3aa: CASRKTGGVYGYTF
abundance: once; j_gene: TRBJ2-1; d_gene: .; v_gene: TRBV7-6; CDR3nt: TGTGCCAGCAGCCAACAGACTCGGAGCTCCTACAATGAGCAGTTCTTC; CDR3aa: CASSQQTRSSYNEQFF
abundance: .; j_gene: TRBJ2-7; d_gene: TRBD1; v_gene: TRBV6-1; CDR3nt: TGTGCCAGCAGTGATCGGACAGGAACCTACGAGCAGTACTTC; CDR3aa: CASSDRTGTYEQYF
abundance: .; j_gene: TRBJ1-1; d_gene: .; v_gene: TRBV5-5; CDR3nt: TGTGCCAGCAGCCTCTACCCGGGTTCGGGCACTGAAGCTTTCTTT; CDR3aa: CASSLYPGSGTEAFF
abundance: .; j_gene: TRBJ1-5; d_gene: .; v_gene: TRBV6-2/TRBV6-3; CDR3nt: TGTGCCAGCAGTCATACAGCCCGGGGATCGCCCCAGCATTTT; CDR3aa: CASSHTARGSPQHF
abundance: .; j_gene: TRBJ1-5; d_gene: TRBD1; v_gene: TRBV2; CDR3nt: TGTGCCAGCAAGGAGGATCCACAGGGGAATCAGCCCCAGCATTTT; CDR3aa: CASKEDPQGNQPQHF
abundance: .; j_gene: TRBJ1-1; d_gene: .; v_gene: TRBV7-4; CDR3nt: TGTGCCAGCAGCTTAGTATGCGGGCAGCCCTTGAACACTGAAGCTTTCTTT; CDR3aa: CASSLVCGQPLNTEAFF
abundance: many; j_gene: TRBJ1-1; d_gene: .; v_gene: TRBV4-2; CDR3nt: TGTGCCAGCAGCCAATCAACTGCGAACACTGAAGCTTTCTTT; CDR3aa: CASSQSTANTEAFF
abundance: many; j_gene: TRBJ2-2; d_gene: .; v_gene: TRBV11-2; CDR3nt: TGTGCCAGCAGGCCCTTCAAGGGCAGGGTGAACACCGGGGAGCTGTTTTTT; CDR3aa: CASRPFKGRVNTGELFF
abundance: many; j_gene: TRBJ1-2; d_gene: .; v_gene: TRBV20-1; CDR3nt: TGCAGTGCTAGAGTTCCAAATCCTAACTATGGCTACACCTTC; CDR3aa: CSARVPNPNYGYTF
abundance: .; j_gene: TRBJ1-2; d_gene: TRBD1; v_gene: TRBV4-3; CDR3nt: TGCGCCAGCAGCCAAGCACAGGGGACCTATGGCTACACCTTC; CDR3aa: CASSQAQGTYGYTF
abundance: few; j_gene: TRBJ1-6; d_gene: .; v_gene: TRBV7-2; CDR3nt: TGTGCCAGCAGCTTAGTTGGACAGCTCAATTCACCCCTCCACTTT; CDR3aa: CASSLVGQLNSPLHF
abundance: few; j_gene: TRBJ1-4; d_gene: .; v_gene: TRBV14; CDR3nt: TGTGCCAGCAGCCAAGATCCGGGGATCCTTGAAAAACTGTTTTTT; CDR3aa: CASSQDPGILEKLFF
abundance: few; j_gene: TRBJ2-2; d_gene: TRBD2; v_gene: TRBV5-1; CDR3nt: TGCGCCAGCAGCTTGGGACTAGCGACGAACACCGGGGAGCTGTTTTTT; CDR3aa: CASSLGLATNTGELFF
abundance: once; j_gene: TRBJ2-2; d_gene: .; v_gene: TRBV6-2/TRBV6-3; CDR3nt: TGTGCCAGCAGGACACAGGGTCACACCGGGGAGCTGTTTTTT; CDR3aa: CASRTQGHTGELFF
abundance: .; j_gene: TRBJ2-1; d_gene: TRBD2; v_gene: TRBV7-7; CDR3nt: TGTGCTAGCAGCCGGACTAGCGGTTACAATGAGCAGTTCTTC; CDR3aa: CASSRTSGYNEQFF
abundance: few; j_gene: TRBJ1-3; d_gene: .; v_gene: TRBV12-3/TRBV12-4; CDR3nt: TGTGCCAGCGGGGGGACTGTAGAGAACACCATATATTTT; CDR3aa: CASGGTVENTIYF
abundance: .; j_gene: TRBJ1-4; d_gene: .; v_gene: TRBV4-3; CDR3nt: TGCTCCAGCAGCCGGGCACCGAGGGGGGTCGATGCAACTAATGAAAAACTGTTTTTT; CDR3aa: CSSSRAPRGVDATNEKLFF